The rows below give T cell receptor beta chains drawn from one sample of a study of T-cell reconstitution after alpha-beta-depleted transplantation in children. Each CDR3 protein gets one entry after TCRdb re-called the PCR reads with MiXCR. The sample holds 250,000 to 350,000 distinct CDR3 sequences, 23% seen once. Sequenced material: PBMCs, mostly from graft donor cells, taken 180 days after TCRalphabeta/CD19-depleted stem cell transplant. These receptors were collected from a male patient between 5 and 17 years old who had a stem cell transplant for acute lymphoblastic leukemia, so the T cells may come from the graft donor. CDR3s include the opening cysteine and the closing phenylalanine or tryptophan. Each record gives: D gene, V gene, J gene, clone size, CDR3 protein, CDR3 DNA. D genes are given only for firm matches. Rows may omit the clone size; those that give it use once, few, many or a size class.

NA	TRBV4-2	TRBJ2-3	NA	CASSQDQRVADTQYF	TGTGCCAGCAGCCAAGATCAGCGGGTGGCAGATACGCAGTATTTT
NA	TRBV27	TRBJ1-5	NA	CASSLWGLNQPQHF	TGTGCCAGCAGTTTGTGGGGGTTAAATCAGCCCCAGCATTTT
NA	TRBV4-2	TRBJ2-7	NA	CASSQDIGAEQYF	TGTGCCAGCAGCCAAGATATCGGGGCCGAGCAGTACTTC
NA	TRBV4-1	TRBJ1-2	NA	CASSRAPLRDPRGYTF	TGCGCCAGCAGCCGGGCCCCCCTCCGGGACCCGAGGGGCTACACCTTC
TRBD2	TRBV5-1	TRBJ2-1	few	CASSLVSSGRGNNEQFF	TGCGCCAGCAGCTTGGTGTCTAGCGGGAGGGGGAACAATGAGCAGTTCTTC
TRBD2	TRBV6-5	TRBJ2-1	NA	CASSYPGGGVEQFF	TGTGCCAGCAGTTACCCGGGAGGAGGCGTGGAGCAGTTCTTC
NA	TRBV25-1	TRBJ2-2	few	CASSERGELFF	TGTGCCAGCAGCGAGCGAGGGGAGCTGTTTTTT
TRBD1	TRBV24-1	TRBJ2-7	once	CATSDRLRTGFSYEQYF	TGTGCCACCAGTGATCGACTTCGGACAGGGTTCTCCTACGAGCAGTACTTC
TRBD1	TRBV7-9	TRBJ1-1	NA	CASRKGQQNTEAFF	TGTGCCAGCAGGAAGGGACAGCAGAACACTGAAGCTTTCTTT
TRBD2	TRBV12-3/TRBV12-4	TRBJ2-5	NA	CASRRAGAETQYF	TGTGCCAGCAGGCGAGCGGGAGCAGAGACCCAGTACTTC
NA	TRBV7-6	TRBJ1-2	NA	CASSLEVAAAYYGYTF	TGTGCCAGCAGCTTAGAAGTCGCCGCAGCTTACTATGGCTACACCTTC
NA	TRBV7-9	TRBJ1-1	few	CASSFSSNTEAFF	TGTGCCAGCAGCTTTTCATCGAACACTGAAGCTTTCTTT
TRBD2	TRBV9	TRBJ2-1	NA	CASSVGLAGGSPFYNEQFF	TGTGCCAGCAGCGTGGGACTAGCGGGAGGTTCGCCTTTTTACAATGAGCAGTTCTTC
TRBD1	TRBV12-3/TRBV12-4	TRBJ1-1	few	CASSPRQGNTEAFF	TGTGCCAGCAGCCCTAGACAGGGGAACACTGAAGCTTTCTTT
NA	TRBV20-1	TRBJ1-3	few	CSARSPLKSSGNTIYF	TGCAGTGCTAGATCCCCTTTAAAGAGCTCTGGAAACACCATATATTTT
TRBD1	TRBV5-6	TRBJ1-2	NA	CASSLARGWAYGYTF	TGTGCCAGCAGCTTGGCCAGGGGGTGGGCCTATGGCTACACCTTC
NA	TRBV29-1	TRBJ2-7	NA	CSVGGGPGYEQYF	TGCAGCGTTGGAGGCGGGCCCGGCTACGAGCAGTACTTC
NA	TRBV2	TRBJ1-2	few	CASRMGGTYGYTF	TGTGCCAGCAGAATGGGGGGAACCTATGGCTACACCTTC
NA	TRBV12-3/TRBV12-4	TRBJ1-2	NA	CASSQHRTNYGYTF	TGTGCCAGCAGTCAACACAGGACCAACTATGGCTACACCTTC
NA	TRBV29-1	TRBJ2-7	NA	CSVGHGSSYEQYF	TGCAGCGTTGGCCACGGGAGCTCCTACGAGCAGTACTTC
NA	TRBV7-3	TRBJ2-3	NA	CASSITGPDTQYF	TGTGCCAGCTCCATAACGGGTCCAGATACGCAGTATTTT
TRBD2	TRBV9	TRBJ2-1	few	CASSLSPEASGRNEQFF	TGTGCCAGCAGCCTCTCCCCGGAGGCTAGCGGGAGAAATGAGCAGTTCTTC
TRBD2	TRBV5-6	TRBJ2-1	NA	CASSLLRGRGGYNEQFF	TGTGCCAGCAGCTTGCTTCGCGGGAGGGGGGGTTACAATGAGCAGTTCTTC
NA	TRBV7-9	TRBJ2-7	NA	CASSNRQGGLWEQYF	TGTGCCAGCAGCAACCGACAGGGAGGTTTGTGGGAGCAGTACTTC
NA	TRBV12-3/TRBV12-4	TRBJ2-3	NA	CASSFFYGGYTQYF	TGTGCCAGCAGTTTCTTTTACGGGGGCTATACGCAGTATTTT
NA	TRBV4-1	TRBJ1-5	NA	CASSQDEVRAIGQPQHF	TGCGCCAGCAGCCAAGATGAGGTACGGGCCATAGGGCAGCCCCAGCATTTT
TRBD2	TRBV25-1	TRBJ2-1	few	CASSGLAGLAEQFF	TGTGCCAGCAGCGGACTAGCGGGATTAGCCGAGCAGTTCTTC
NA	TRBV29-1	TRBJ1-1	NA	CSPYKGIVAFF	TGCAGCCCTTACAAAGGTATCGTCGCTTTCTTT
NA	TRBV14	TRBJ2-1	NA	CASTPGSGEEYNEQFF	TGTGCCAGCACCCCGGGTTCGGGGGAGGAGTACAATGAGCAGTTCTTC
NA	TRBV7-9	TRBJ2-4	few	CASRDFRSAKNIQYF	TGTGCCAGCAGAGATTTTAGGTCGGCCAAAAACATTCAGTACTTC
NA	TRBV15	TRBJ1-4	NA	CATSNSNEKLFF	TGTGCCACCAGCAATTCGAATGAAAAACTGTTTTTT
NA	TRBV12-3/TRBV12-4	TRBJ2-7	NA	CASSRMILALAF	TGTGCCAGCAGCCGAATGATATTAGCCTTAGCCTTC
TRBD2	TRBV6-1	TRBJ2-5	NA	CASGGTSGLIQETQYF	TGTGCCAGCGGGGGGACTAGCGGACTAATCCAAGAGACCCAGTACTTC
NA	TRBV7-3	TRBJ2-2	NA	CASSLMVGTGDLNTGELFF	TGTGCCAGCAGCTTAATGGTCGGGACTGGGGACCTGAACACCGGGGAGCTGTTTTTT
TRBD2	TRBV6-5	TRBJ2-1	few	CASSYLAGSNEQFF	TGTGCCAGCAGTTACCTAGCGGGATCCAATGAGCAGTTCTTC
NA	TRBV5-1	TRBJ2-7	NA	CASSLDRANEQYF	TGCGCCAGCAGCTTGGACAGGGCAAACGAGCAGTACTTC
TRBD2	TRBV11-2	TRBJ2-1	NA	CASSLVLAGGGNEQFF	TGTGCCAGCAGCTTAGTACTAGCGGGAGGGGGTAATGAGCAGTTCTTC
NA	TRBV29-1	TRBJ2-1	NA	CSVGYNEQFF	TGCAGCGTGGGGTACAATGAGCAGTTCTTC
NA	TRBV4-1	TRBJ2-5	many	CASSQGGQGRETQYF	TGCGCCAGCAGCCAAGGGGGCCAGGGGCGAGAGACCCAGTACTTC
NA	TRBV5-6	TRBJ1-4	NA	CASSSLDEKLFF	TGTGCCAGCAGCTCGTTGGATGAAAAACTGTTTTTT
NA	TRBV9	TRBJ2-3	NA	CASSSSRGTQYF	TGTGCCAGCAGCTCTAGCCGGGGAACGCAGTATTTT
NA	TRBV4-1	TRBJ2-3	few	CASSPIARRRTDTQYF	TGCGCCAGCAGCCCGATAGCCCGACGGCGCACAGATACGCAGTATTTT
NA	TRBV11-2	TRBJ2-2	NA	CASSFLGTGELFF	TGTGCCAGCAGTTTTCTGGGTACCGGGGAGCTGTTTTTT
TRBD2	TRBV29-1	TRBJ2-1	few	CSVVGLAGEEYNEQFF	TGCAGCGTTGTAGGACTAGCGGGAGAAGAATACAATGAGCAGTTCTTC
NA	TRBV12-3/TRBV12-4	TRBJ2-1	once	CAIRRGTTSYNEQFF	TGTGCCATTAGGAGGGGGACCACCTCCTACAATGAGCAGTTCTTC
NA	TRBV3-1	TRBJ1-5	NA	CASSQEGRAEGGTHF	TGTGCCAGCAGCCAAGAAGGAAGGGCGGAGGGGGGAACGCATTTT
TRBD2	TRBV20-1	TRBJ2-1	NA	CSARDLRLAGGREQFF	TGCAGTGCTAGAGATCTTCGACTAGCGGGAGGACGTGAGCAGTTCTTC
TRBD1	TRBV20-1	TRBJ1-2	NA	CSARDATGVGDTF	TGCAGTGCTAGAGATGCGACAGGGGTAGGCGACACCTTC
TRBD1	TRBV7-2	TRBJ1-5	many	CASSRTGGNQPQHF	TGTGCCAGCAGCCGGACAGGGGGGAATCAGCCCCAGCATTTT
NA	TRBV2	TRBJ2-3	NA	CASSDSGGRTDTQYF	TGTGCCAGCAGTGATAGCGGAGGGCGCACAGATACGCAGTATTTT
NA	TRBV24-1	TRBJ2-7	NA	CATSDSRGIEQYF	TGTGCCACCAGTGATTCCCGGGGGATCGAGCAGTACTTC
TRBD1	TRBV7-6	TRBJ1-4	NA	CASIRDRVNEKLFF	TGTGCCAGCATCCGGGACAGGGTTAATGAAAAACTGTTTTTT
NA	TRBV11-2	TRBJ2-3	few	CASSLGLGLARTDTQYF	TGTGCCAGCAGCTTAGGTCTTGGGCTAGCGCGCACAGATACGCAGTATTTT